These T cell receptor beta chains were read from a single sample in a study of identical twins. TCRdb used MiXCR to reprocess the 5' RACE reads, holding one entry per CDR3 protein. The profile shows 400,000 to 500,000 distinct CDR3 sequences, about a fifth of them singletons. Input material: naive T cells sorted from blood. Source of these receptors: a man in his fifties in good health. The CDR3 runs from the conserved cysteine through the conserved F or W.

v_gene	j_gene	CDR3aa
TRBV7-3	TRBJ2-1	CASSLAGTSGYNEQFF
TRBV12-3/TRBV12-4	TRBJ2-7	CASSLDHTYEQYF
TRBV11-2	TRBJ1-6	CASSSYRGSNSPLHF
TRBV10-2	TRBJ2-7	CASSISTGSYEQYF
TRBV20-1	TRBJ2-7	CSARVDPPGLASF
TRBV10-3	TRBJ2-7	CAISEALAGEYEQYF
TRBV5-4	TRBJ1-1	CASSYRPFNTEAFF
TRBV7-2	TRBJ2-3	CASRQPGLATDTQYF
TRBV5-6	TRBJ1-2	CASSLEQVHGYTF
TRBV5-1	TRBJ2-2	CASSLDPPTRSSGELFF
TRBV29-1	TRBJ2-1	CSVGGQGKEFF
TRBV12-3/TRBV12-4	TRBJ2-1	CASRPGEANEQFF
TRBV5-1	TRBJ1-2	CASSMDPDGYTF
TRBV7-9	TRBJ2-7	CASSSGPGGHEQYF
TRBV27	TRBJ2-3	CASSKTRGHDTQYF
TRBV6-5	TRBJ2-7	CASSYKRTGDEDEQYF
TRBV6-5	TRBJ2-7	CASSYLGQNSYEQYF